The 8 T cell receptor beta chains in this list originate from one sample, sequenced in a study of T cells in Graves' hyperthyroidism and ophthalmopathy. TCR beta CDR3 region amplification was performed from RNA transcripts. Researchers ran a first-round RT-PCR on the TCR CDR3 using the HTBI primer set. TCRdb passed the multiplex PCR reads through MiXCR, listing each CDR3 protein once. The sample records more than 300,000 distinct CDR3 sequences, roughly 15% being singletons. Specimen: blood. These receptors were taken from a woman in her twenties or thirties with Graves' ophthalmopathy.

The chain carries TRBV12-3 or TRBV12-4 and TRBJ1-4; TRBD1 is a possible D gene (5 bases). The germline V and J ends were trimmed by 2 bases and 10 bases, with 11 bases remaining between them. This CDR3 contains 13 residues. CDR3 nucleotide sequence: TGTGCCAGCAGTTTATTGGGGGTAGGAAAACTGTTTTTT. Protein sequence: CASSLLGVGKLFF.

This clonotype occurred many times. V is TRBV6-1 and J is TRBJ2-3; 7 bases agree with TRBD1. J lost 2 bases, V lost 6 bases, and 5 bases had no gene match. Germline V gene sequence: CDR1 MNHNS, CDR2 SASEGT. The CDR3 covers 14 residues. CDR3 coding DNA: TGTGCCAGCAGCTACGGGACAGCCACAGATACGCAGTATTTT. It yields the protein CASSYGTATDTQYF.

The chain links TRBV2 to TRBJ1-1; D might be TRBD1 (6 bases). The germline V and J ends were trimmed by 6 bases and 3 bases, with 17 bases remaining between them. The CDR3 has 15 residues. Germline V gives CDR1 SNHLY, CDR2 FYNNEI. The CDR3 DNA reads TGTGCCAGCAGGGACAGTCTTGCGGGCTACACTGAAGCTTTCTTT. It codes for CASRDSLAGYTEAFF.

This clonotype was counted many times. The CDR3 DNA sequence: TGCGCCAGCAGCTTGAATTCTGGACAGGGCACATATTACAATGAGCAGTTCTTC. It encodes CASSLNSGQGTYYNEQFF. V and J are TRBV5-1 and TRBJ2-1; TRBD1 aligns across 8 bases. This CDR3 region has 18 residues. After removal of 1 base from V and 4 bases from J, the junction contained 13 bases not matched to a gene. Germline CDR1 and CDR2: SGHRS and YFSETQ.

This clonotype has a count of ten or more. The V gene is TRBV6-1, the J gene TRBJ1-6; D not certain. Germline lookup yields CDR1 MNHNS and CDR2 SASEGT. V was cut by 6 bases and J by 10 bases, with 25 bases left in between. This CDR3 contains 17 residues. CDR3 sequence: CASSLLFQQPRRSPLHF. The CDR3 DNA follows: TGTGCCAGCAGCCTACTCTTCCAGCAACCGAGGAGGTCACCCCTCCACTTT.

This clonotype was recorded at least ten times. The J gene is TRBJ1-2, the V gene TRBV6-1; D not resolved. The germline V gene encodes CDR1 MNHNS and CDR2 SASEGT. The CDR3 has 13 amino acids. V lost 3 bases to trimming and J lost 3 bases, with 8 bases between them. For the CDR3, the DNA is TGTGCCAGCAGTGAGAGGGAGCACTATGGCTACACCTTC. As protein: CASSEREHYGYTF.

The rearrangement joins TRBV29-1 to TRBJ2-7; D is perhaps TRBD2 (6 bases). The V gene's germline CDR1 is SQVTM and CDR2 ANQGSEA. CDR3 length: 12 amino acids. The ends were cut back, 4 bases at V and 3 bases at J, with 10 bases in the middle. CDR3 residues: CSVGGSGYEQYF. The CDR3 DNA reads TGCAGCGTTGGTGGTAGCGGCTACGAGCAGTACTTC.

This clonotype was seen many times. This sequence joins TRBV28 and TRBJ2-3, with 7 bases identical to TRBD2. Germline CDR1 and CDR2: MDHEN and SYDVKM. Losses at the gene ends were 2 bases for V and 7 bases for J; bases not matched to a gene: 6. The CDR3 is made up of 14 amino acids. For the CDR3, the DNA is TGTGCCAGCAGTTTAGGGGGGGAAAGACATACGCAGTATTTT. Protein: CASSLGGERHTQYF.